Listed here are 19 T cell receptor beta chains from one sample, sequenced in a study of T cells in Graves' hyperthyroidism and ophthalmopathy. TCR beta CDR3 regions were amplified from RNA. A set of HTBI primers served as the primers for a first-round RT-PCR of the TCR CDR3. A single record per CDR3 protein comes from TCRdb applying MiXCR to the multiplex PCR reads. The repertoire consists of some 690,000 distinct CDR3 sequences, with around 16% occurring once and the leading ten covering about 16%. Sequenced: blood. These receptor sequences come from a man in his fifties with Graves' hyperthyroidism.

This chain connects TRBV6-5 to TRBJ2-1; D uncertain. This CDR3 spans 11 amino acids. In germline, CDR1 is MNHEY, CDR2 SVGAGI. V lost 2 bases and J 10 bases, leaving 6 bases between the germline ends. The CDR3 here is CASSYGEEQFF. DNA for the CDR3: TGTGCCAGCAGTTACGGGGAAGAGCAGTTCTTC.

The table lists this clonotype with many counts. This chain uses TRBV20-1 with TRBJ1-5, with a tentative D call TRBD1 (6 bases). The CDR3 loop spans 13 amino acids. Germline CDR1 and CDR2: DFQATT and SNEGSKA (reference sequence). Deletions cut 5 bases from V and 5 bases from J, with 13 bases between. Here the CDR3 reads CSAPSDSDQPQHF. Here the CDR3 DNA reads TGCAGTGCTCCTTCGGACAGCGATCAGCCCCAGCATTTT.

Turning to this clonotype: This sequence may be a read error, since a much larger clone differs from it by one base. The chain recombines TRBV29-1 with TRBJ2-1; 8 bases map to TRBD2. With the DNA end fitting TRBJ2-7 better, the J assignment may be wrong. The CDR3 totals 15 residues. Germline V gene data show CDR1 as SQVTM and CDR2 as ANQGSEA. The CDR3 DNA is TGCAGCGTTGGAGGCGGGGGGCCTCCCTACGATGAGCAGTACTTC. Translation gives CSVGGGGPPYDEQYF.

This chain uses TRBV7-9 with TRBJ2-7; a possible D gene is TRBD2 (8 bases). The CDR3 consists of 19 residues. The germline gives CDR1 SEHNR, CDR2 FQNEAQ (reference sequence). The germline V and J ends were trimmed by 4 bases and 5 bases, with 30 bases remaining between them. The CDR3 is CASSSRMRGGGRRIHEQYF. CDR3 coding DNA: TGTGCCAGCAGCTCCCGGATGCGAGGGGGCGGGAGGCGAATCCACGAGCAGTACTTC.

This clonotype has just a few counts. The chain's CDR3 is CASSLGGPLTEAFF. The CDR3, as DNA: TGCGCCAGCAGCTTGGGGGGGCCGTTAACTGAAGCTTTCTTT. The rearrangement links TRBV5-1 to TRBJ1-1; possibly TRBD1 for D (6 bases). CDR3 size: 14 residues. Germline V gene sequence: CDR1 SGHRS, CDR2 YFSETQ. Trimming stripped 0 bases from V and 5 bases from J, with 11 bases between. The full variable domain, rest sourced from reference TRBV5-1 and TRBJ1-1, is KAGVTQTPRYLIKTRGQQVTLSCSPISGHRSVSWYQQTPGQGLQFLFEYFSETQRNKGNFPGRFSGRQFSNSRSEMNVSTLELGDSALYLCASSLGGPLTEAFFGQGTRLTVV.

The chain couples TRBV20-1 to TRBJ2-1, with TRBD2 matching over 13 bases. V was pared by 4 bases and J by 8 bases, with 5 bases of the junction left unmatched. In germline, CDR1 is DFQATT, CDR2 SNEGSKA (reference sequence). This CDR3 is 14 amino acids long. CDR3 sequence (DNA): TGCAGTGCTACGGGACTAGCGGGATTTGATGAGCAGTTCTTC. As protein: CSATGLAGFDEQFF.

This clonotype came up many times. V gene TRBV12-3 or TRBV12-4 combines with J gene TRBJ2-1; 11 nucleotides line up with TRBD2. The CDR3 runs 16 residues. The ends lost 8 bases at V and 8 bases at J; junction bases unmatched: 14. The CDR3, as DNA: TGTGCCAGCCGACTAGCGGGGTACGACTACTATGATGAGCAGTTCTTC. This codes for CASRLAGYDYYDEQFF.

This clonotype came up many times. The rearrangement joins TRBV7-9 to TRBJ1-1; D call uncertain. Germline CDR1 and CDR2: SEHNR and FQNEAQ (reference sequence). With 3 bases removed from V and 0 bases from J, the gap between germline ends came to 5 bases. The CDR3 sequence is 13 residues long. This CDR3 reads CASSFDMNTEAFF. CDR3 coding DNA: TGTGCCAGCAGCTTCGATATGAACACTGAAGCTTTCTTT.

This clonotype was detected a few times. The V call is TRBV29-1, the J call TRBJ1-1, with 7 bases fitting TRBD1. Losses at the gene ends were 7 bases for V and 3 bases for J; bases not matched to a gene: 8. CDR1 and CDR2 from the germline V gene are SQVTM and ANQGSEA. This CDR3 region has 13 residues. CDR3 coding DNA: TGCAGCGGCACGGGACAGCGGTACACTGAAGCTTTCTTT. It specifies CSGTGQRYTEAFF.

V is TRBV5-5 and J is TRBJ2-4; TRBD2 agrees at 7 bases. The CDR3 is 15 amino acids. J gave up 3 bases and V 4 bases, and 7 bases lay outside the gene matches. Germline V CDR1 and CDR2: SGHKS, YYEKEE (reference sequence). CDR3 bases: TGTGCCAGCAGCAACCCGGGGGGAGGCAAAAACATTCAGTACTTC. This codes for CASSNPGGGKNIQYF. Using reference TRBV5-5 and TRBJ2-4 for the parts outside the CDR3, the full variable domain is DAGVTQSPTHLIKTRGQQVTLRCSPISGHKSVSWYQQVLGQGPQFIFQYYEKEERGRGNFPDRFSARQFPNYSSELNVNALLLGDSALYLCASSNPGGGKNIQYFGAGTRLSVL.

This clonotype came up many times. The genes are TRBV29-1 and TRBJ2-3, with a weak D call TRBD1 (5 bases). The CDR3 extends over 13 amino acids. Germline values: CDR1 SQVTM, CDR2 ANQGSEA. V was cut by 5 bases and J by 0 bases, with 9 bases left in between. CDR3 nucleotides: TGCAGCGTTAGACAGTACAGCACAGATACGCAGTATTTT. Protein product: CSVRQYSTDTQYF.

Many counts were recorded for this clonotype. The chain carries TRBV28 and TRBJ2-7; D gene uncertain. The CDR3 sequence is 14 residues long. CDR1 and CDR2 (germline): MDHEN, SYDVKM. V was pared by 2 bases and J by 0 bases, with 8 bases between. The CDR3 sequence: CASSLRSYSYEQYF. The CDR3 nucleotides are TGTGCCAGCAGTTTAAGGTCATACTCCTACGAGCAGTACTTC.

This clonotype has at least ten counts. V usage is TRBV27 and J usage is TRBJ2-3, with 7 bases matching TRBD1. Germline CDR1 is MNHEY and CDR2 is SMNVEV (reference sequence). The CDR3 runs to 17 residues. Trimming took 8 bases from V and 2 from J; bases not matched to a gene: 16. CDR3 loop: CASAKNHRTGSTDTQYF. In DNA, the CDR3 is TGTGCCAGCGCGAAAAATCATAGGACAGGTTCCACAGATACGCAGTATTTT.

The rearrangement joins TRBV7-9 to TRBJ2-5; D is undetermined. There are 11 residues in the CDR3. The germline V and J ends were trimmed by 8 bases and 3 bases, with 7 bases remaining between them. The germline CDR1 and CDR2 sequences are SEHNR and FQNEAQ (reference sequence). The DNA for the CDR3 is TGTGCCAGCCAAAGCGAAGAGACCCAGTACTTC. Encoded protein: CASQSEETQYF.

The gene calls are TRBV15 and TRBJ2-1; 11 bases are a match to TRBD2. The CDR3 loop spans 16 amino acids. J was trimmed by 9 bases and V by 8 bases; bases with no gene match: 15. The germline V gene encodes CDR1 LNHNV and CDR2 YYDKDF (reference sequence). The CDR3 protein is CATGVRKTSGISEQFF. The CDR3 nucleotides read TGTGCCACCGGAGTTCGTAAGACTAGCGGGATCAGTGAGCAGTTCTTC.

The sample holds many counts of this clonotype. The chain uses TRBV2 and TRBJ2-7; D may be TRBD2 (5 bases). The V gene lost 7 bases and the J gene lost 3 bases, with 13 bases spanning the gap. This CDR3 spans 13 amino acids. Germline-derived CDR1 and CDR2 are SNHLY and FYNNEI. CDR3 in amino acids: CASTLDFNYEQYF. CDR3 nucleotides: TGTGCCAGCACATTGGACTTCAACTACGAGCAGTACTTC.

The CDR3 region has the DNA TGCGCCAGCAGCTTGGCCGGGTTCGCAGACGCCGGGAATGAGCAGTTCTTC. It specifies CASSLAGFADAGNEQFF. The V and J genes are TRBV5-1 and TRBJ2-1, with D uncertain. The V and J ends lost 0 bases and 7 bases respectively, with 20 bases between them. This CDR3 comprises 17 residues. Per the germline V gene, CDR1 is SGHRS and CDR2 is YFSETQ. The whole variable domain, remainder taken from reference TRBV5-1 and TRBJ2-1, is KAGVTQTPRYLIKTRGQQVTLSCSPISGHRSVSWYQQTPGQGLQFLFEYFSETQRNKGNFPGRFSGRQFSNSRSEMNVSTLELGDSALYLCASSLAGFADAGNEQFFGPGTRLTVL.

The rearrangement links TRBV10-3 to TRBJ2-5; 8 bases fit TRBD1. This CDR3 comprises 14 residues. With V trimmed by 6 bases and J by 2 bases, 5 bases remained unmatched. Germline CDR1 ENHRY, CDR2 SYGVKD. For the CDR3, the DNA is TGTGCCATCAGCCCGACAGGGGATCAAGAGACCCAGTACTTC. Translating it yields CAISPTGDQETQYF.

Details on this clonotype: One base away lies a much larger clone, so this may be a sequencing read error. This chain connects TRBV20-1 to TRBJ2-5; 13 positions agree with TRBD2. The CDR3 covers 17 residues. Germline loops: CDR1 DFQATT, CDR2 SNEGSKA (reference sequence). Trimming removed 6 bases from V and 1 base from J; junction bases left unmatched: 11. The CDR3 DNA is TGCAGTGCAGTAACTAGCGGGAGGGCCTATGGCCAAGAGACCCAGTACTTC. Translating gives CSAVTSGRAYGQETQYF.